This is a list of T cell receptor beta chains from one sample in a study of cytomegalovirus exposure and HLA in healthy donors. Profiled with immunoSEQ multiplex PCR; TCRdb holds only in-frame clones, not every one. Of over 150,000 clones listed, about 89% were seen once; the top ten hold 3%. The sequencing input was PBMCs. These receptors came from a woman aged 18-30 years in good health and CMV-seropositive. Both conserved end residues are part of each CDR3. The D gene is left open where the match is weak. Size tells how often a clone was seen (once, few, many) or the class of an expanded clone, and some rows leave it out.

clone_size d_call j_call v_call cdr3_nt cdr3_aa
NA NA TRBJ2-4 TRBV2 TGTGCCACCAACCTCAACCTTTCCAGGGGAATGGGCAAAAACATTCAGTACTTC CATNLNLSRGMGKNIQYF
NA NA TRBJ2-7 TRBV28 TGTGCCAGCAGTTTAGTAGCGACTAGTCACTACGAGCAGTACTTC CASSLVATSHYEQYF
NA NA TRBJ2-7 TRBV18 TGTGCCAGCTCACCTCACTCCTACGAGCAGTACTTC CASSPHSYEQYF
NA TRBD2 TRBJ2-1 TRBV4-1 TGCGCCAGCAGCCAAGATCCCGGGGGGGTACACAATGAGCAGTTCTTC CASSQDPGGVHNEQFF
NA TRBD1 TRBJ2-1 TRBV7-9 TGTGCCAGCAGCTCGGGACAGACCTACTCCTACAATGAGCAGTTCTTC CASSSGQTYSYNEQFF
NA TRBD2 TRBJ2-1 TRBV28 TGTGCCAGCAGTTCACCTCCCCTAGCGGGCCAGAACAATGAGCAGTTCTTC CASSSPPLAGQNNEQFF
NA TRBD2 TRBJ2-7 TRBV5-4 TGTGCCAGCAGCGTAAGCGGGGCGAGCTCCTACGAGCAGTACTTC CASSVSGASSYEQYF
NA NA TRBJ2-1 TRBV6-5 TGTGCCAGCAGTTACGTGTCGGGAGCGGTTAATGAGCAGTTCTTC CASSYVSGAVNEQFF
NA TRBD2 TRBJ2-1 TRBV7-3 TGTGCCAGCAGCCCGAACCTAGCGGGGTCCTACAATGAGCAGTTCTTC CASSPNLAGSYNEQFF
NA NA TRBJ2-1 TRBV19 NA CASTSVGGDNEQFF
NA TRBD2 TRBJ2-3 TRBV15 TGTGCCACCAGCAGGCCTCCTGGTCCCGGGACTAGCCCAGATACGCAGTATTTT CATSRPPGPGTSPDTQYF
few TRBD2 TRBJ2-1 TRBV27 TGTGCCAGCACGGGGGCGGGGGGGACCAGCAATGAGCAGTTCTTC CASTGAGGTSNEQFF
once NA TRBJ1-5 TRBV7-2 TGTGCCAGCAGCTTACAGGGGAGCAATCAGCCCCAGCATTTT CASSLQGSNQPQHF
NA TRBD2 TRBJ2-3 TRBV28 TGTGCCAGCAGTTTAAAGTCGGGAGGGGGCACAGATACGCAGTATTTT CASSLKSGGGTDTQYF
NA TRBD1 TRBJ2-7 TRBV29-1 TGCAGCGTTATTTTACAGGGGGCTCGCTACGAGCAGTACTTC CSVILQGARYEQYF
NA NA TRBJ2-2 TRBV2 TGTGCCAGCACGGGGGGCGACGCCGGGGAGCTGTTTTTT CASTGGDAGELFF
NA NA TRBJ2-7 TRBV4-2 TGTGCCAGCAGCCAAGGACAGTCTTCCTACGAGCAGTACTTC CASSQGQSSYEQYF
NA TRBD2 TRBJ2-1 TRBV5-4 TGTGCCAGCAGCCAAAGCGGGGGGGCGAGTAATGAGCAGTTCTTC CASSQSGGASNEQFF